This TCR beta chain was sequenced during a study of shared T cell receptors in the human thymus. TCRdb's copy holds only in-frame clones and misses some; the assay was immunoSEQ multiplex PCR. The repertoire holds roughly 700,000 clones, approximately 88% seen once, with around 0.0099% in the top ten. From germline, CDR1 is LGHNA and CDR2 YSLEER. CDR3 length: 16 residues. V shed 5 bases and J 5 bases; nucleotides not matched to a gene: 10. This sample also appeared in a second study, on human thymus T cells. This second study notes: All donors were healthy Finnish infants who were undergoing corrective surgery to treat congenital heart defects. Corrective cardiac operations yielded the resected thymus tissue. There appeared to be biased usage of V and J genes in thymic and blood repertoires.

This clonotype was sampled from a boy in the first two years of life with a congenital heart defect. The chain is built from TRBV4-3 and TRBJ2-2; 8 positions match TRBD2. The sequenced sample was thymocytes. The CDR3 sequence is CASSSTSEVGTGELFF. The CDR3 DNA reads TGCGCCAGCAGCTCGACTAGCGAGGTCGGGACCGGGGAGCTGTTTTTT.